This TCR beta chain was captured by sequencing in a study of cytomegalovirus exposure and HLA in healthy donors. The PCR was carried out with 60 Vbeta primers and 13 Jbeta primers. Study processing details: An analysis performed later counted around 80 million unique TCR beta chains (roughly 11 million of them shared). Here immunoSEQ multiplex PCR was the method, and the copy in TCRdb shows in-frame clones only, minus some. V, J and clone size are those of that table, while D and trimming were read from the DNA. Of some 110,000 clones in the sample, approximately 79% were seen once. Study conclusions and caveats: Previously analyzed data showed that most TCR beta V segments were productive at a frequency of about 90% or about 30%.

The CDR3 loop spans 20 amino acids. Trimming took off 1 base at V and 8 bases at J, with 32 bases between the two ends. The germline gives CDR1 MNHEY, CDR2 SMNVEV (reference sequence). About this clone itself: The antigen is not known.

The sample taken for sequencing was PBMCs. The genes are TRBV27 and TRBJ1-2; a weak D match, TRBD1 (6 bases). The origin of this receptor is a man between 60 and 75 years old in good health and CMV-seropositive. The CDR3 DNA is TGTGCCAGCAGTTTATATCCCGACGGACAGAGGGGGACGGAAGTTAGAGGCTACACCTTC. It yields the protein CASSLYPDGQRGTEVRGYTF.